What follows is one T cell receptor (beta chain) and its context. Its matching antigen is unknown. The source of the sample is a study of T cells after yellow fever vaccination. Each CDR3 protein is one row after TCRdb ran MiXCR on the 5' RACE reads. The top ten hold about 17% of the sample, which has under 600,000 distinct CDR3 sequences, less than 25% seen once. The CDR3 has 13 residues. The germline gives CDR1 LGHNA, CDR2 YSLEER. Trimming cost V 0 bases and J 7 bases, with 7 bases left between them. Findings of the study overall: Re-detected after boosting: most primary clones, around 96% of CD4 and roughly 90% of CD8.

The sequence was collected from a young man who received the YFV17D yellow fever vaccine. Sequences were derived from PBMCs, sampled approximately 22 days after the first yellow fever vaccination. The chain uses TRBV4-3 and TRBJ1-3, with D hard to call. The CDR3 reads CASSQDVWNTIYF. The CDR3 bases are TGCGCCAGCAGCCAAGATGTGTGGAACACCATATATTTT.